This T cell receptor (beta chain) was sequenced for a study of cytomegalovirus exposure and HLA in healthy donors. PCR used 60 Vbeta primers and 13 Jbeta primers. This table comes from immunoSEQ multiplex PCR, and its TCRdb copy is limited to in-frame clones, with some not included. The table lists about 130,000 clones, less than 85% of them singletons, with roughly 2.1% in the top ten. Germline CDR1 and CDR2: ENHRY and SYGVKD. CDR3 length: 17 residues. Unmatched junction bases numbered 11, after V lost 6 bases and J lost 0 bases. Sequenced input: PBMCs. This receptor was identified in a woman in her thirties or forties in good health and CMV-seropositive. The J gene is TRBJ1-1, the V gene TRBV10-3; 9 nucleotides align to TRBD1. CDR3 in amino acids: CAIRPTGGERMNTEAFF. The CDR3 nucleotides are TGTGCCATCAGACCTACAGGGGGCGAACGCATGAACACTGAAGCTTTCTTT.